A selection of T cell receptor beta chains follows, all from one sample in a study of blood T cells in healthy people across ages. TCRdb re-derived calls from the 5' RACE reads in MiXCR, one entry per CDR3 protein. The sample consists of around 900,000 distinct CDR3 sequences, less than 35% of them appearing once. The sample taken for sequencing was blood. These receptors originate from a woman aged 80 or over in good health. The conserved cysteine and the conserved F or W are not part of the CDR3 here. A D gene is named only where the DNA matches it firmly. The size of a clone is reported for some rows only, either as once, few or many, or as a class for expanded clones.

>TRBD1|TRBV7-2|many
ASSFDRGRYNEQF
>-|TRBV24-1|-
ATSDSYGVQETQY
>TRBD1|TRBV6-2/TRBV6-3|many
ASTGQGTYEQY
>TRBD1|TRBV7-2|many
ASSGQVGQETQY
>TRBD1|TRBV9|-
ASSVASGTASYEQY
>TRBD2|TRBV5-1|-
ASSTGTSGTYEQY
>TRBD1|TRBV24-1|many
ATSDNRWTGEETQY
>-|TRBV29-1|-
SVYWVGNEQF
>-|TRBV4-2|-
ASSQDGPAF
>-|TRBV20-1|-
SASLQVYGEAF
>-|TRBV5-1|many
ASSLWGGEETQY
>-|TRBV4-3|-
ASSSDTCSGYT
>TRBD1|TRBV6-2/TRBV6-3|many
ASSRTGTGGEGTQY
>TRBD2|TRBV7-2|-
ASSLRAQGGLGGELF